Below, 9 T cell receptor beta chains from the same sample are listed, as sequenced in a study of blood T cell repertoires in COVID-19. Repertoires were generated with immunoSEQ multiplex PCR, while TCRdb's copy carries only in-frame clones and drops some. Altogether roughly 120,000 clones are present, around 86% being singletons, with the ten largest covering around 5%. Material: peripheral blood. The origin of the receptors is a human donor in a cohort sampled during active COVID-19.

This clone was counted between two and nine times. The V gene is TRBV4-2, the J gene TRBJ1-5; a weak D match, TRBD1 (6 bases). The CDR3 extends over 17 amino acids. With 3 bases removed from V and 0 bases from J, the gap between germline ends came to 15 bases. From germline, CDR1 is LGHNA and CDR2 YNFKEQ. The CDR3 reads CASSHPQGQYSNQPQHF. The DNA for the CDR3 is TGTGCCAGCAGCCACCCCCAGGGGCAGTATAGCAATCAGCCCCAGCATTTT.

This clone occurred once. V gene TRBV7-3 combines with J gene TRBJ2-7; 7 bases map to TRBD2. V trimming: 3 bases; J trimming: 6 bases; junction bases outside the gene matches: 8. Looked up from germline, CDR1 is SGHTA and CDR2 is FQGTGA. This CDR3 contains 14 residues. The CDR3 is CASSFGAGATEQYF. In DNA, the CDR3 is TGTGCCAGCAGCTTTGGGGCGGGAGCGACCGAGCAGTACTTC.

This chain uses TRBV2 with TRBJ2-3; possible D gene TRBD2, 5 bases. CDR3 length equals 13 residues. Trimming left V 8 bases short and J 3 bases short, with 12 bases between. The germline gives CDR1 SNHLY, CDR2 FYNNEI. The CDR3 sequence is CASVRDRTDTQYF. In nucleotides, the CDR3 is TGTGCCAGCGTGAGGGATAGGACAGATACGCAGTATTTT.

The J gene is TRBJ2-1, the V gene TRBV9; 8 bases match TRBD2. Germline trimming cut 2 bases from V and 6 bases from J; bases unmatched to any gene: 10. Looked up from germline, CDR1 is SGDLS and CDR2 is YYNGEE. The CDR3 loop spans 16 amino acids. CDR3 sequence: CASSVSGLVFGNEQFF. The CDR3 DNA reads as TGTGCCAGCAGCGTCTCGGGACTAGTGTTCGGCAATGAGCAGTTCTTC.

This clone has only a few counts. The J gene is TRBJ2-5, the V gene TRBV5-1; 8 bases map to TRBD1. CDR1 SGHRS and CDR2 YFSETQ come from the germline V gene. CDR3 length: 13 residues. Losses at the gene ends were 2 bases for V and 5 bases for J; bases not matched to a gene: 2. The CDR3 bases are TGCGCCAGCAGCTTCAGGGGGCGGGAGACCCAGTACTTC. It is translated as CASSFRGRETQYF.

J is TRBJ2-1 and V is TRBV5-1; TRBD2 matches 14 bases. The CDR3 runs to 18 residues. CDR1 and CDR2 from the germline V gene are SGHRS and YFSETQ. Germline trimming cut 3 bases from V and 3 bases from J; bases unmatched to any gene: 8. DNA of the CDR3: TGCGCCAGCAGCTGGAGGGGACTAGCGGGAGCCTTCTACAATGAGCAGTTCTTC. Translation gives CASSWRGLAGAFYNEQFF.

This clone occurred once. The rearrangement links TRBV30 to TRBJ1-1; D unclear. CDR1 and CDR2 from the germline V gene are GTSNPN and SVGIG (reference sequence). CDR3 length: 13 residues. Trimming left V 0 bases short and J 4 bases short, with 9 bases between. The DNA for the CDR3 is TGTGCCTGGAGTGTAAGTCGGGGCACTGAAGCTTTCTTT. The encoded protein is CAWSVSRGTEAFF.

V usage is TRBV5-1 and J usage is TRBJ2-1, with TRBD2 matching over 8 bases. CDR1 is SGHRS and CDR2 is YFSETQ in the germline V gene. J was trimmed by 6 bases and V by 4 bases; bases with no gene match: 15. This CDR3 is built from 17 residues. The CDR3 DNA is TGCGCCAGCAGCACGGGGCGGGTAGCGGGAACTTTCAATGAGCAGTTCTTC. As protein: CASSTGRVAGTFNEQFF.

The rearrangement uses TRBV6-5 and TRBJ2-1, with TRBD2 matching 7 bases. The germline V gene has CDR1 MNHEY and CDR2 SVGAGI. V shed 10 bases and J 8 bases; nucleotides not matched to a gene: 14. The CDR3 contains 14 residues. In DNA, the CDR3 is TGTGCCACAAACCGACTGGCGGGAGCGTATGAGCAGTTCTTC. Its protein is CATNRLAGAYEQFF.